Following are 10 T cell receptor beta chains from one sample sequenced in a study of long-term antiretroviral therapy in people with HIV. immunoSEQ v3.0 was run at survey level. Assay used: immunoSEQ multiplex PCR; TCRdb lists only in-frame clones, some missing. The sample records some 30,000 clones, approximately 94% being singletons. Source: unsorted PBMCs, taken more than 7.1 years after starting antiretroviral therapy. The receptors shown here come from a man aged 50-59 years with HIV.

This rearrangement joins TRBV21-1 to TRBJ2-7; the DNA was not used to check the table's D call, TRBD2. TRBV21-1 is flagged as a pseudogene. The CDR3 contains 13 residues. This chain's CDR3 is CASSTLFDYEQYF. DNA for the CDR3: TGTGCCAGCAGCACCCTATTTGACTACGAGCAGTACTTC.

This chain links TRBV19 with TRBJ2-7, with D maybe TRBD2 (6 bases). V was shortened by 1 base and J by 7 bases, with 11 bases between the two germline ends. CDR1 and CDR2 (germline): LNHDA, SQIVND (reference sequence). The CDR3 contains 13 residues. The CDR3 spells CASSIGPGREQYF. In DNA form, the CDR3 reads TGTGCCAGTAGTATAGGCCCGGGGAGGGAGCAGTACTTC.

V usage is TRBV18 and J usage is TRBJ2-3; D is ambiguous. V was trimmed by 2 bases and J by 2 bases, leaving 14 bases between them. CDR3 length: 16 amino acids. Germline V gene sequence: CDR1 KGHSH, CDR2 LQKENI. The CDR3 DNA is TGTGCCAGCTCACCATGGATATCCGGCCCCACAGATACGCAGTATTTT. Protein: CASSPWISGPTDTQYF. Full variable domain (missing parts from reference TRBV18 and TRBJ2-3): NAGVMQNPRHLVRRRGQEARLRCSPMKGHSHVYWYRQLPEEGLKFMVYLQKENIIDESGMPKERFSAEFPKEGPSILRIQQVVRGDSAAYFCASSPWISGPTDTQYFGPGTRLTVL.

This clone was seen only once. The rearrangement uses TRBV19 and TRBJ1-5; TRBD1 matches at 8 bases. CDR1 and CDR2 from the germline V gene are LNHDA and SQIVND (reference sequence). Losses at the gene ends were 6 bases for V and 4 bases for J; bases not matched to a gene: 5. The CDR3 has 14 amino acids. The CDR3 DNA follows: TGTGCCAGTAGCCCCGGACAGGGAAATCAGCCCCAGCATTTT. Encoded protein: CASSPGQGNQPQHF.

This chain uses TRBV10-3 with TRBJ1-1; a possible D gene is TRBD1 (5 bases). The CDR3 totals 13 residues. CDR1 and CDR2 (germline): ENHRY, SYGVKD. V lost 9 bases and J 4 bases, leaving 15 bases between the germline ends. The CDR3 DNA follows: TGTGCCATTAGCGACAGCACCCTCACTGAAGCTTTCTTT. This translates into CAISDSTLTEAFF.

The rearrangement links TRBV6-1 to TRBJ1-5, with TRBD1 as a possible D gene (6 bases). Between the trimmed V and J ends, which lost 7 bases and 5 bases, there was a span of 15 bases. CDR1 and CDR2 from the germline V gene are MNHNS and SASEGT. The CDR3 sequence is 14 residues long. The CDR3 loop reads CASTSDRQDQPQHF. CDR3 DNA sequence: TGTGCCAGCACTTCCGACAGGCAAGATCAGCCCCAGCATTTT.

This chain joins TRBV11-3 and TRBJ2-7; TRBD1 matches at 8 bases. Trimming cost V 5 bases and J 6 bases; bases outside gene matches: 9. Per the germline V gene, CDR1 is SGHNT and CDR2 is YENEEA. The CDR3 totals 14 residues. The CDR3 here is CASSADGTGTEQYF. The CDR3 coding sequence is TGTGCCAGCAGCGCGGACGGGACAGGTACCGAGCAGTACTTC.

This rearrangement joins TRBV27 to TRBJ2-2, with TRBD1 identical over 7 bases. The V and J ends lost 1 base and 3 bases, in that order; junction bases with no gene match: 8. This CDR3 comprises 17 residues. Looked up from germline, CDR1 is MNHEY and CDR2 is SMNVEV (reference sequence). CDR3 amino acids: CASSLFLRDRDTGELFF. DNA of the CDR3: TGTGCCAGCAGTTTATTTCTCCGGGACAGAGACACCGGGGAGCTGTTTTTT.

The V call is TRBV15, the J call TRBJ1-2; the D is unclear. The V gene's germline CDR1 is LNHNV and CDR2 YYDKDF (reference sequence). V dropped 7 bases and J dropped 4 bases, with 13 bases sitting between them. The CDR3 loop spans 13 amino acids. CDR3 DNA sequence: TGTGCCACCACCCGAGAACCGGCCTATGGCTACACCTTC. It encodes CATTREPAYGYTF.

V gene TRBV5-1 combines with J gene TRBJ1-4; D is unclear. The CDR3 sequence is 13 residues long. V was trimmed by 0 bases and J by 11 bases, leaving 11 bases between them. CDR1 is SGHRS, CDR2 YFSETQ, per germline. CDR3 nucleotides: TGCGCCAGCAGCTTGGAGAAGGGTACTAAACTGTTTTTT. It codes for CASSLEKGTKLFF.